One sample yielded the 30 T cell receptor beta chains listed below, sequenced in a study of T cells in Graves' hyperthyroidism and ophthalmopathy. RNA transcripts gave rise to amplified TCR beta CDR3 regions. Initially, a first-round RT-PCR of the TCR CDR3 employed the HTBI primer set. Each CDR3 protein is one row after TCRdb ran MiXCR on the multiplex PCR reads. Here the sample spans 400,000 to 500,000 distinct CDR3 sequences, roughly 15% being singletons. Sequencing input: blood. Every receptor here comes from a woman aged 18-29 years with Graves' hyperthyroidism.

This clonotype was seen ten or more times. This rearrangement joins TRBV9 to TRBJ1-5, with 9 bases that match TRBD1. CDR1 SGDLS and CDR2 YYNGEE come from the germline V gene. Trimming at V came to 0 bases and at J to 5 bases, leaving 3 bases not matched to a gene. This CDR3 has 15 amino acids. The chain's CDR3 is CASSVGGQGYQPQHF. CDR3 in DNA: TGTGCCAGCAGCGTAGGGGGACAGGGCTATCAGCCCCAGCATTTT.

This clonotype showed up many times. The chain is built from TRBV28 and TRBJ2-7; D gene ambiguous. Trimming took off 7 bases at V and 3 bases at J, with 7 bases between the two ends. The CDR3 consists of 11 residues. The germline V gene encodes CDR1 MDHEN and CDR2 SYDVKM. The CDR3 nucleotides read TGTGCCAGCACCAAGAGCTACGAGCAGTACTTC. This gives the protein CASTKSYEQYF.

This clonotype was observed at least ten times. This chain connects TRBV4-2 to TRBJ2-2; TRBD2 aligns across 7 bases. The CDR3 has 16 residues. Germline CDR1 and CDR2: LGHNA and YNFKEQ. The ends lost 1 base at V and 0 bases at J; junction bases unmatched: 2. CDR3: CASSQVSGANTGELFF. The CDR3 DNA reads TGTGCCAGCAGCCAAGTGAGCGGGGCGAACACCGGGGAGCTGTTTTTT.

This clonotype was detected many times. The chain recombines TRBV9 with TRBJ2-1; a possible D gene is TRBD2 (5 bases). V was cut by 0 bases and J by 10 bases, with 11 bases left in between. Germline V gene data show CDR1 as SGDLS and CDR2 as YYNGEE. The CDR3 runs 13 residues. The CDR3 region has the DNA TGTGCCAGCAGCGTAGTGTATGGGGAGGAGCAGTTCTTC. The encoded protein is CASSVVYGEEQFF.

A few counts support this clonotype. The CDR3 loop reads CASSPRAGDGYTF. The DNA for the CDR3 is TGTGCCAGCAGCCCGCGGGCAGGGGATGGCTACACCTTC. The chain recombines TRBV3-1 with TRBJ1-2; D might be TRBD1 (6 bases). V lost 4 bases, J lost 6 bases, and 12 bases lay in between. The V gene's germline CDR1 is LGHDT and CDR2 YNNKEL (reference sequence). The CDR3 totals 13 residues.

In its sample, this clonotype was seen many times. This chain joins TRBV20-1 and TRBJ2-7, with D perhaps matching TRBD1 (6 bases). V lost 0 bases to trimming and J lost 2 bases, with 11 bases between them. Germline values: CDR1 DFQATT, CDR2 SNEGSKA (reference sequence). The CDR3 is 14 amino acids. The CDR3, as DNA: TGCAGTGCTAGAGAACCGGCAGGGGCCTACGAGCAGTACTTC. The encoded protein is CSAREPAGAYEQYF.

The table lists this clonotype with many counts. This chain joins TRBV12-3 or TRBV12-4 and TRBJ1-6; 7 bases align to TRBD1. This CDR3 is 14 amino acids long. After removal of 6 bases from V and 8 bases from J, the junction contained 7 bases not matched to a gene. The CDR3 DNA sequence: TGTGCCAGCAGGACGACAGGGAGGGATTCACCCCTCCACTTT. Translated: CASRTTGRDSPLHF.

This clonotype was seen repeatedly, ten times or more. The CDR3 region has the DNA TGTGCCAGCAGCGTAGAGGCAGGGCTGAACACTGAAGCTTTCTTT. Translating it yields CASSVEAGLNTEAFF. This rearrangement joins TRBV9 to TRBJ1-1, with D maybe TRBD1 (5 bases). V was clipped by 0 bases and J by 0 bases, with 9 bases between them. Looked up from germline, CDR1 is SGDLS and CDR2 is YYNGEE. The CDR3 is 15 residues long.

The DNA of the CDR3 is TGTGCCAGCAGGCCTGACAGGAGATCCTACGAGCAGTACTTC. As protein: CASRPDRRSYEQYF. The chain has TRBV6-2 or TRBV6-3 and TRBJ2-7; maybe TRBD1 (6 bases). Trimming stripped 6 bases from V and 1 base from J, with 13 bases between. Germline CDR1 is MNHEY and CDR2 is SVGEGT. This CDR3 has 14 residues.

This clonotype was recorded many times. The rearrangement joins TRBV12-3 or TRBV12-4 to TRBJ2-1; D might be TRBD2 (6 bases). V lost 3 bases, J lost 6 bases, and 9 bases lay in between. CDR3 length: 13 amino acids. This chain's CDR3 is CASSLVGLNEQFF. The DNA for the CDR3 is TGTGCCAGCAGTTTGGTGGGACTCAATGAGCAGTTCTTC.

This clonotype was seen at least ten times. The chain links TRBV20-1 to TRBJ2-5; 9 positions agree with TRBD1. Germline V gives CDR1 DFQATT, CDR2 SNEGSKA (reference sequence). The junction had 4 bases not matched to a gene; V was cut back by 4 bases and J by 4 bases. This CDR3 has 13 amino acids. CDR3 nucleotides: TGCAGTGCTATCCGGGGACAGGGAGAGACCCAGTACTTC. This translates into CSAIRGQGETQYF.

This clonotype was seen ten or more times. The chain has TRBV28 and TRBJ1-5; the D gene is possibly TRBD1 (6 bases). The V end was cut by 2 bases, the J end by 0 bases, with 11 bases between. Germline CDR1 is MDHEN and CDR2 is SYDVKM. The CDR3 runs to 16 residues. Written as DNA, the CDR3 is TGTGCCAGCAGTTTAGGTCTGGGGGCTAGCAATCAGCCCCAGCATTTT. This encodes CASSLGLGASNQPQHF. Full variable domain (rest looked up from reference TRBV28 and TRBJ1-5): DVKVTQSSRYLVKRTGEKVFLECVQDMDHENMFWYRQDPGLGLRLIYFSYDVKMKEKGDIPEGYSVSREKKERFSLILESASTNQTSMYLCASSLGLGASNQPQHFGDGTRLSIL.

This chain links TRBV20-1 with TRBJ2-5, with D tentatively TRBD1 or TRBD2 (6 bases each). The V end was cut by 6 bases, the J end by 7 bases, with 27 bases between. The CDR3 has 16 residues. Germline lookup yields CDR1 DFQATT and CDR2 SNEGSKA (reference sequence). The CDR3 loop reads CSADAAGGESGWTQYF. CDR3 nucleotides: TGCAGTGCGGACGCCGCCGGGGGCGAGAGTGGATGGACCCAGTACTTC.

This clonotype has at least ten counts. CDR3 sequence (DNA): TGCAGTGCTGAGGGGACTAGCGGGAGGATCGATGAGCAGTTCTTC. Its protein product is CSAEGTSGRIDEQFF. V usage is TRBV20-1 and J usage is TRBJ2-1, with TRBD2 matching over 15 bases. This CDR3 region has 15 residues. The junction had 7 bases not matched to a gene; V was cut back by 5 bases and J by 8 bases. CDR1 is DFQATT, CDR2 SNEGSKA, per germline (reference sequence).

This clonotype has only a few counts. The CDR3 protein is CASSPGGKSNQPQHF. CDR3 bases: TGTGCCAGCAGTCCTGGGGGGAAGAGCAATCAGCCCCAGCATTTT. V gene TRBV25-1 combines with J gene TRBJ1-5, with D tentatively TRBD1 (5 bases). Germline CDR1 MGHDK, CDR2 SYGVNS. The ends were cut back, 5 bases at V and 1 base at J, with 12 bases in the middle. The CDR3 extends over 15 amino acids.

This clonotype has more than one count but fewer than ten. The chain uses TRBV3-1 and TRBJ1-3, with D uncertain. CDR3 size: 15 residues. Germline loops: CDR1 LGHDT, CDR2 YNNKEL (reference sequence). Trimming shortened V by 1 base and J by 0 bases, and 7 bases separated the two germline ends. The CDR3 sequence: CASSQAGHSGNTIYF. CDR3 in DNA: TGTGCCAGCAGCCAAGCTGGTCACTCTGGAAACACCATATATTTT. Together with reference TRBV3-1 and TRBJ1-3, the CDR3 gives the full variable domain: DTAVSQTPKYLVTQMGNDKSIKCEQNLGHDTMYWYKQDSKKFLKIMFSYNNKELIINETVPNRFSPKSPDKAHLNLHINSLELGDSAVYFCASSQAGHSGNTIYFGEGSWLTVV.

There are many counts of this clonotype. The chain employs TRBV6-1 and TRBJ2-5; no reliable D call. The CDR3 covers 14 residues. V lost 7 bases and J 4 bases, leaving 16 bases between the germline ends. Germline values: CDR1 MNHNS, CDR2 SASEGT. CDR3 sequence: CASTPYRLLETQYF. The DNA for the CDR3 is TGTGCCAGCACCCCTTACCGGCTTCTAGAGACCCAGTACTTC.

This clonotype was seen at least ten times. The chain recombines TRBV6-1 with TRBJ2-7; 11 nucleotides match TRBD2. Germline CDR1 MNHNS, CDR2 SASEGT. The CDR3 length is 15 residues. V was clipped by 3 bases and J by 4 bases; unmatched bases: 5. The CDR3, as DNA: TGTGCCAGCAGTGACCGACTAGCGGGATTATACGAGCAGTACTTC. As protein: CASSDRLAGLYEQYF.

The table lists this clonotype with a few counts. This rearrangement joins TRBV6-1 to TRBJ2-3; D gene unclear. There are 12 residues in the CDR3. The germline V gene encodes CDR1 MNHNS and CDR2 SASEGT. Trimming pared 7 bases from V and 0 bases from J, leaving 5 bases between. The CDR3 protein is CASIFSTDTQYF. CDR3 DNA sequence: TGTGCCAGCATCTTTAGCACAGATACGCAGTATTTT.

This clonotype was counted ten times or more. V usage is TRBV28 and J usage is TRBJ2-7; perhaps TRBD1 as D (6 bases). V dropped 6 bases and J dropped 6 bases, with 9 bases sitting between them. The CDR3 consists of 11 residues. Germline CDR1 is MDHEN and CDR2 is SYDVKM. The CDR3 sequence is CASRTGLEQYF. CDR3 nucleotides: TGTGCCAGCAGGACAGGTCTCGAGCAGTACTTC.

The table lists this clonotype with a few counts. This chain connects TRBV6-2 or TRBV6-3 to TRBJ2-5; D unresolved. V gave up 6 bases and J gave up 1 base, with 12 bases separating them. The length of the CDR3 is 14 residues. Germline loops: CDR1 MNHEY, CDR2 SVGEGT. CDR3 DNA: TGTGCCAGCAGCCGCGAGGCGGCCCAAGAGACCCAGTACTTC. Its translation: CASSREAAQETQYF.

This clonotype has at least ten counts. The chain uses TRBV11-2 and TRBJ1-1; D possibly corresponds to TRBD1 (6 bases). V was pared by 4 bases and J by 1 base, with 16 bases between. The CDR3 has 16 amino acids. Germline-derived CDR1 and CDR2 are SGHAT and FQNNGV. The CDR3 is CASSSLQGHQNTEAFF. In DNA form, the CDR3 reads TGTGCCAGCAGCTCACTGCAGGGGCATCAGAACACTGAAGCTTTCTTT.

The V call is TRBV20-1, the J call TRBJ2-3, with 7 bases that match TRBD2. Germline values: CDR1 DFQATT, CDR2 SNEGSKA (reference sequence). The CDR3 consists of 13 residues. Written as DNA, the CDR3 is TGCAGGGGAGGGGCTTCTAGCACAGATACGCAGTATTTT. Protein product: CRGGASSTDTQYF.

The chain couples TRBV6-1 to TRBJ1-2; no clear D gene. The CDR3 has 13 amino acids. Trimming took off 6 bases at V and 4 bases at J, with 12 bases between the two ends. The germline gives CDR1 MNHNS, CDR2 SASEGT. Written as DNA, the CDR3 is TGTGCCAGCAGCGAAAAAATGCCCTATGGCTACACCTTC. Protein sequence: CASSEKMPYGYTF.

This clonotype appeared many times. The chain employs TRBV30 and TRBJ1-5; D unresolved. The CDR3 contains 13 residues. CDR1 is GTSNPN, CDR2 SVGIG, per germline (reference sequence). Between the trimmed V and J ends, which lost 1 base and 0 bases, there was a span of 4 bases. The CDR3 here is CAWSGYSNQPQHF. CDR3 bases: TGTGCCTGGAGTGGATATAGCAATCAGCCCCAGCATTTT. Together with reference TRBV30 and TRBJ1-5, the CDR3 gives the full variable domain: SQTIHQWPATLVQPVGSPLSLECTVEGTSNPNLYWYRQAAGRGLQLLFYSVGIGQISSEVPQNLSASRPQDRQFILSSKKLLLSDSGFYLCAWSGYSNQPQHFGDGTRLSIL.

This clonotype has ten or more counts. The V call is TRBV20-1, the J call TRBJ1-1; 7 nucleotides line up with TRBD1. There are 11 residues in the CDR3. Germline V gene sequence: CDR1 DFQATT, CDR2 SNEGSKA (reference sequence). V gave up 6 bases and J gave up 5 bases; unmatched junction bases: 3. DNA for the CDR3: TGCAGTGCCGGGGGACAGACTGAAGCTTTCTTT. This gives the protein CSAGGQTEAFF.

This clonotype was detected many times. The CDR3 DNA is TGTGCCATCAGTGATCAGACTGATCAGCCCCAGCATTTT. Amino acid sequence: CAISDQTDQPQHF. The chain is built from TRBV10-3 and TRBJ1-5; D gene unclear. Germline V lookup: CDR1 ENHRY, CDR2 SYGVKD. With 3 bases removed from V and 5 bases from J, the gap between germline ends came to 8 bases. This CDR3 comprises 13 residues.

This clonotype appeared many times. This chain's CDR3 is CASSFGDGWISGNTIYF. In DNA, the CDR3 is TGTGCCAGCAGTTTTGGGGACGGATGGATCTCTGGAAACACCATATATTTT. V and J are TRBV28 and TRBJ1-3, with D possibly TRBD1 on 5 matching bases. The V gene lost 3 bases and the J gene lost 0 bases, with 15 bases spanning the gap. This CDR3 has 17 residues. CDR1 MDHEN and CDR2 SYDVKM come from the germline V gene. Looking up the rest from reference TRBV28 and TRBJ1-3 gives the full variable domain: DVKVTQSSRYLVKRTGEKVFLECVQDMDHENMFWYRQDPGLGLRLIYFSYDVKMKEKGDIPEGYSVSREKKERFSLILESASTNQTSMYLCASSFGDGWISGNTIYFGEGSWLTVV.

The sample holds many counts of this clonotype. The chain joins TRBV6-5 to TRBJ1-2; D is possibly TRBD1 (5 bases). V was trimmed by 0 bases and J by 4 bases, leaving 12 bases between them. The CDR3 consists of 15 residues. CDR1 and CDR2 from the germline V gene are MNHEY and SVGAGI. The CDR3 reads CASSYSLRGLYGYTF. The CDR3 DNA follows: TGTGCCAGCAGTTACTCGTTGAGGGGTCTCTATGGCTACACCTTC.

The rearrangement joins TRBV29-1 to TRBJ1-5, with TRBD1 as a possible D gene (5 bases). The CDR3 loop spans 14 amino acids. The germline V and J ends were trimmed by 4 bases and 3 bases, with 13 bases remaining between them. Germline V gives CDR1 SQVTM, CDR2 ANQGSEA. The CDR3 is CSVAGTSDNQPQHF. The CDR3 DNA reads as TGCAGCGTTGCCGGGACGAGTGACAATCAGCCCCAGCATTTT.